Presented here are 7 T cell receptor beta chains from one specimen sequenced in a study of T cells in tuberculosis. Repertoires were generated with immunoSEQ multiplex PCR, while TCRdb's copy carries only in-frame clones and drops some. The sample shows about 34,000 clones, over 85% of them seen only once. Described time point: new active TB diagnosis, blood taken before or within 7 days of starting treatment. The sample consisted of PBMCs, taken at tuberculosis diagnosis. Every receptor here comes from an adult with tuberculosis.

The genes are TRBV27 and TRBJ2-1; TRBD1 aligns across 8 bases. Trimming cost V 0 bases and J 4 bases; bases outside gene matches: 5. Looked up from germline, CDR1 is MNHEY and CDR2 is SMNVEV (reference sequence). CDR3 size: 16 residues. The CDR3 reads CASSLSRQGPYNEQFF. CDR3 DNA: TGTGCCAGCAGTTTATCACGACAGGGGCCTTACAATGAGCAGTTCTTC.

The chain couples TRBV2 to TRBJ2-2, with D maybe TRBD1 (5 bases). CDR1 is SNHLY, CDR2 FYNNEI, per germline. The CDR3 contains 15 residues. V shed 1 base and J shed 3 bases, with 9 bases lying between them. The CDR3 bases are TGTGCCAGCAGTGAAGTGGGGCAGGACACCGGGGAGCTGTTTTTT. It is translated as CASSEVGQDTGELFF.

V gene TRBV6-4 combines with J gene TRBJ2-7, with 8 bases fitting TRBD2. Germline CDR1 reads MRHNA; CDR2 reads SNTAGT. The length of the CDR3 is 17 residues. The V segment lost 0 bases and the J segment 4 bases; nucleotides outside the gene matches: 11. The CDR3 DNA reads TGTGCCAGCAGTGACTCTTACCGGAGCGGGGGAGCGTACGAGCAGTACTTC. It encodes CASSDSYRSGGAYEQYF.

This chain uses TRBV28 with TRBJ2-3, with a weak D call TRBD2 (7 bases). CDR1 and CDR2 (germline): MDHEN, SYDVKM. This CDR3 region has 15 residues. V lost 7 bases and J 5 bases, leaving 19 bases between the germline ends. This CDR3 reads CASTAGEGVGDTQYF. The DNA for the CDR3 is TGTGCCAGCACGGCGGGAGAGGGGGTTGGAGATACGCAGTATTTT.

This chain uses TRBV6-1 with TRBJ2-3; tentatively, D is TRBD2 (6 bases). Germline CDR1 is MNHNS and CDR2 is SASEGT. V lost 1 base to trimming and J lost 3 bases, with 8 bases between them. CDR3 length: 14 residues. DNA for the CDR3: TGTGCCAGCAGTGAAGGGAGGGGTACAGATACGCAGTATTTT. Protein: CASSEGRGTDTQYF.

This clone was counted a single time. The chain has TRBV6-1 and TRBJ1-4, with D perhaps matching TRBD1 (5 bases). V was shortened by 0 bases and J by 8 bases, with 10 bases between the two germline ends. Germline V gene lookup returns CDR1 MNHNS and CDR2 SASEGT. The CDR3 contains 14 residues. The CDR3 DNA is TGTGCCAGCAGTGAAGCTGGGGGGGAGGAAAAACTGTTTTTT. It is translated as CASSEAGGEEKLFF.

The chain has TRBV5-1 and TRBJ1-1; 8 bases are shared with TRBD1. Looked up from germline, CDR1 is SGHRS and CDR2 is YFSETQ. The J segment lost 6 bases and the V segment lost 4 bases, leaving 8 bases of the junction unmatched. This CDR3 is 14 amino acids long. In DNA form, the CDR3 reads TGCGCCAGCAGCAAATTGACAGGGGAGGCTGAAGCTTTCTTT. Protein: CASSKLTGEAEAFF.